The 23 T cell receptor beta chains below come from one sample, sequenced in a study of blood T cell repertoires in COVID-19. Produced via immunoSEQ multiplex PCR; TCRdb's table is partial and in-frame only. The data contain around 50,000 clones, more than 75% of them singletons. Material for sequencing was peripheral blood. The receptor set was obtained from a man aged 65 to 79 with active COVID-19.

V usage is TRBV2 and J usage is TRBJ1-5; D unclear. V was cut by 8 bases and J by 4 bases, with 15 bases left in between. Germline loops: CDR1 SNHLY, CDR2 FYNNEI. This CDR3 has 14 residues. In nucleotides, the CDR3 is TGTGCCAGCGATCGGGTCATAGGAAATCAGCCCCAGCATTTT. Amino acids: CASDRVIGNQPQHF.

The chain combines TRBV5-1 with TRBJ1-6, with TRBD1 as a possible D gene (5 bases). This CDR3 is built from 16 residues. Trimming pared 6 bases from V and 14 bases from J, leaving 27 bases between. Germline V gene data show CDR1 as SGHRS and CDR2 as YFSETQ. Here the CDR3 DNA reads TGCGCCAGCACCTCCGGAACAGGCTATAATTCTTTGGCCCTCCACTTT. Residues: CASTSGTGYNSLALHF.

V is TRBV19 and J is TRBJ1-2; 7 positions match TRBD1. Trimming removed 3 bases from V and 6 bases from J; junction bases left unmatched: 13. From germline, CDR1 is LNHDA and CDR2 SQIVND (reference sequence). The CDR3 is made up of 16 amino acids. The DNA of the CDR3 is TGTGCCAGTAGTATGGGGACAGCCGCGTTACTCGATGGCTACACCTTC. This sequence encodes CASSMGTAALLDGYTF.

This chain joins TRBV5-4 and TRBJ2-7; 8 bases fit TRBD2. V was clipped by 4 bases and J by 3 bases; unmatched bases: 6. CDR1 is SGHNT, CDR2 YYREEE, per germline (reference sequence). This CDR3 comprises 14 residues. The CDR3 DNA reads as TGTGCCAGCAGCGGAACTAGCGGAGGCTACGAGCAGTACTTC. Amino acid sequence: CASSGTSGGYEQYF. Full variable domain (rest looked up from reference TRBV5-4 and TRBJ2-7): ETGVTQSPTHLIKTRGQQVTLRCSSQSGHNTVSWYQQALGQGPQFIFQYYREEENGRGNFPPRFSGLQFPNYSSELNVNALELDDSALYLCASSGTSGGYEQYFGPGTRLTVT.

The rearrangement uses TRBV5-1 and TRBJ2-5; 10 positions match TRBD2. Germline V gene data show CDR1 as SGHRS and CDR2 as YFSETQ. Trimming cost V 0 bases and J 2 bases; bases outside gene matches: 4. The CDR3 loop spans 16 amino acids. The CDR3 bases are TGCGCCAGCAGCTTGGGGCCTAGCGGGGGACAAGAGACCCAGTACTTC. It yields the protein CASSLGPSGGQETQYF.

This clone appeared once. J is TRBJ2-7 and V is TRBV7-9, with 11 bases fitting TRBD2. The CDR3 runs 15 residues. V shed 3 bases, J shed 4 bases, and the junction held 5 bases outside the gene matches. CDR1 and CDR2 (germline): SEHNR, FQNEAQ (reference sequence). For the CDR3, the DNA is TGTGCCAGCAGCTTTATTAGCGGGGGGGCTTACGAGCAGTACTTC. Its translation: CASSFISGGAYEQYF.

This chain joins TRBV28 and TRBJ1-3, with D possibly being TRBD1 (5 bases). V shed 7 bases and J shed 2 bases, with 12 bases lying between them. The CDR3 covers 14 residues. CDR1 and CDR2 from the germline V gene are MDHEN and SYDVKM. In nucleotides, the CDR3 is TGTGCCAGCATCGTCCAGGGCGCTGGAAACACCATATATTTT. Its protein product is CASIVQGAGNTIYF.

The V call is TRBV7-9, the J call TRBJ2-3; 7 bases agree with TRBD2. Germline assignment: CDR1 SEHNR and CDR2 FQNEAQ (reference sequence). The CDR3 runs 15 residues. The V and J ends lost 6 bases and 2 bases, in that order; junction bases with no gene match: 8. CDR3 sequence: CASRQTSSTTDTQYF. As DNA, the CDR3 is TGTGCCAGCAGACAGACTAGCTCCACCACAGATACGCAGTATTTT. Full variable domain (missing parts from reference TRBV7-9 and TRBJ2-3): DTGVSQNPRHKITKRGQNVTFRCDPISEHNRLYWYRQTLGQGPEFLTYFQNEAQLEKSRLLSDRFSAERPKGSFSTLEIQRTEQGDSAMYLCASRQTSSTTDTQYFGPGTRLTVL.

This chain joins TRBV20-1 and TRBJ2-2, with a possible D match to TRBD2 (5 bases). This CDR3 has 13 amino acids. From germline, CDR1 is DFQATT and CDR2 SNEGSKA (reference sequence). V dropped 3 bases and J dropped 4 bases, with 9 bases sitting between them. The CDR3 is CSASLRGTGELFF. In DNA form, the CDR3 reads TGCAGTGCTAGTCTACGGGGCACCGGGGAGCTGTTTTTT.

The chain joins TRBV6-2 or TRBV6-3 to TRBJ1-5, with D maybe TRBD1 (6 bases). This CDR3 has 15 amino acids. Per germline, CDR1 MNHEY and CDR2 SVGEGT. Trimming took off 6 bases at V and 7 bases at J, with 19 bases between the two ends. CDR3 sequence (DNA): TGTGCCAGCAGCCCAAACACAGGGTTTGGGCAGCCCCAGCATTTT. It specifies CASSPNTGFGQPQHF.

This CDR3 reads CASSRTSNYGYTF. CDR3 coding DNA: TGTGCCAGCAGCCGGACATCTAACTATGGCTACACCTTC. The rearrangement joins TRBV5-4 to TRBJ1-2, with TRBD1 as a possible D gene (5 bases). V was trimmed by 4 bases and J by 0 bases, leaving 7 bases between them. The CDR3 spans 13 residues. Germline CDR1 reads SGHNT; CDR2 reads YYREEE (reference sequence).

The rearrangement joins TRBV5-1 to TRBJ2-3, with D tentatively TRBD1 (7 bases). V was trimmed by 5 bases and J by 1 base, leaving 11 bases between them. Germline CDR1 reads SGHRS; CDR2 reads YFSETQ. The CDR3 runs to 14 residues. The chain's CDR3 is CASSSGQGTDTQYF. CDR3 DNA: TGCGCCAGCAGTAGCGGACAGGGCACAGATACGCAGTATTTT.

V is TRBV28 and J is TRBJ2-7; possible D gene TRBD1, 5 bases. With 3 bases removed from V and 4 bases from J, the gap between germline ends came to 16 bases. CDR3 length: 15 amino acids. CDR1 and CDR2 from the germline V gene are MDHEN and SYDVKM. CDR3 DNA sequence: TGTGCCAGCAGTTTGGAAGGGGTCGGTTCATACGAGCAGTACTTC. This encodes CASSLEGVGSYEQYF.

This chain links TRBV6-6 with TRBJ2-7; 8 positions agree with TRBD1. Germline loops: CDR1 MNHNY, CDR2 SVGAGI (reference sequence). Trimming took 2 bases from V and 0 from J; bases not matched to a gene: 3. The CDR3 is 15 residues long. CDR3 loop: CASSYGTGVSYEQYF. The CDR3 coding sequence is TGTGCCAGCAGTTACGGGACAGGAGTCTCCTACGAGCAGTACTTC.

The rearrangement links TRBV7-3 to TRBJ2-2, with D unresolved. V dropped 4 bases and J dropped 8 bases, with 8 bases sitting between them. Germline V CDR1 and CDR2: SGHTA, FQGTGA. The CDR3 runs 12 residues. The CDR3 loop is CASSSPRGELFF. CDR3 nucleotide sequence: TGTGCCAGCAGCTCCCCGCGGGGGGAGCTGTTTTTT.

V gene TRBV9 combines with J gene TRBJ2-5; possibly TRBD2 for D (5 bases). The CDR3 spans 17 residues. Germline V gene sequence: CDR1 SGDLS, CDR2 YYNGEE. The V end lost 0 bases, the J end lost 2 bases, and 17 bases lay between the germline ends. The CDR3 protein is CASSVGSAGGMQETQYF. The CDR3 bases are TGTGCCAGCAGCGTAGGGAGCGCGGGTGGCATGCAAGAGACCCAGTACTTC.

This chain joins TRBV3-1 (or the pseudogene TRBV3-2) and TRBJ2-2; D gene uncertain. The CDR3 runs to 13 residues. Germline loops: CDR1 LGHDT, CDR2 YNNKEL (reference sequence). V was clipped by 4 bases and J by 6 bases, with 9 bases between them. This chain's CDR3 is CASSPSVPGELFF. DNA for the CDR3: TGTGCCAGCAGCCCCAGTGTGCCCGGGGAGCTGTTTTTT.

This chain connects TRBV5-1 to TRBJ2-3; D is possibly TRBD2 (6 bases). This CDR3 comprises 14 residues. Germline-derived CDR1 and CDR2 are SGHRS and YFSETQ. The ends were cut back, 1 base at V and 8 bases at J, with 14 bases in the middle. The DNA for the CDR3 is TGCGCCAGCAGCTTGTCGTCTAGCGTTGGTACGCAGTATTTT. Protein sequence: CASSLSSSVGTQYF.

This clone was picked up one time. The chain has TRBV4-3 and TRBJ2-1; 11 bases line up with TRBD2. The CDR3 totals 18 residues. Per germline, CDR1 LGHNA and CDR2 YSLEER. V dropped 3 bases and J dropped 9; count of bases not matched to a gene: 16. The CDR3 region has the DNA TGCGCCAGCAGCCACCTCCTAGGAGGACTAGCGGGTGGGGGTGAGCAGTTCTTC. Protein product: CASSHLLGGLAGGGEQFF.

This clone appeared once. The J gene is TRBJ2-1, the V gene TRBV9; TRBD2 agrees at 7 bases. Trimming took 1 base from V and 0 from J; bases not matched to a gene: 1. Germline loops: CDR1 SGDLS, CDR2 YYNGEE. The CDR3 is 15 residues long. This CDR3 is CASSVSGVSYNEQFF. DNA for the CDR3: TGTGCCAGCAGCGTAAGCGGGGTCTCCTACAATGAGCAGTTCTTC.

V and J are TRBV7-2 and TRBJ2-5, with a weak D call TRBD1 (5 bases). Germline values: CDR1 SGHTA, CDR2 FQGNSA. There are 14 residues in the CDR3. V lost 0 bases to trimming and J lost 1 base, with 6 bases between them. CDR3 residues: CASSLAGPQETQYF. The CDR3 DNA reads as TGTGCCAGCAGCTTAGCGGGGCCCCAAGAGACCCAGTACTTC.

J is TRBJ1-3 and V is TRBV5-8; no definite D call. CDR1 and CDR2 from the germline V gene are SGHTS and YDEGEE. Trimming cost V 1 base and J 2 bases, with 10 bases left between them. This CDR3 spans 15 amino acids. The CDR3 region is CASSLSDFPGNTIYF. The CDR3 nucleotides are TGTGCCAGCAGCTTGTCAGACTTTCCTGGAAACACCATATATTTT.

V usage is TRBV30 and J usage is TRBJ2-1; the match to TRBD1 covers 10 bases. The CDR3 contains 14 residues. CDR1 and CDR2 from the germline V gene are GTSNPN and SVGIG (reference sequence). Trimming cost V 2 bases and J 7 bases; bases outside gene matches: 5. Written as DNA, the CDR3 is TGTGCCTGGAGTCGTACGGACAGGGGGAATGAGCAGTTCTTC. It codes for CAWSRTDRGNEQFF. The whole variable domain, filled in from reference TRBV30 and TRBJ2-1, reads SQTIHQWPATLVQPVGSPLSLECTVEGTSNPNLYWYRQAAGRGLQLLFYSVGIGQISSEVPQNLSASRPQDRQFILSSKKLLLSDSGFYLCAWSRTDRGNEQFFGPGTRLTVL.